These 16 T cell receptor beta chains were sequenced from one sample in a study of Graves' ophthalmopathy and Graves' hyperthyroidism. Researchers took RNA transcripts and amplified TCR beta CDR3 regions from them. The authors performed first-round RT-PCR with HTBI primers and then a second-round multiplex PCR. TCRdb itself ran the multiplex PCR reads through MiXCR, one entry per CDR3 protein. The table includes 300,000 to 450,000 distinct CDR3 sequences, about a sixth detected once. Sequenced: peripheral blood. These receptor sequences come from an adult woman with stable Graves' hyperthyroidism.

This clonotype appeared many times. The V and J genes are TRBV27 and TRBJ2-7, with 10 nucleotides matching TRBD2. Looked up from germline, CDR1 is MNHEY and CDR2 is SMNVEV (reference sequence). V shed 8 bases and J 2 bases; nucleotides not matched to a gene: 9. The CDR3 is 15 residues long. CDR3: CASRPFLAGAYEQYF. In nucleotides, the CDR3 is TGTGCCAGCCGCCCCTTCCTAGCGGGAGCCTACGAGCAGTACTTC.

Ten or more counts support this clonotype. CDR3 protein: CASSYAGRGPNTEAFF. CDR3 nucleotides: TGTGCCAGCAGTTACGCTGGACGGGGGCCGAACACTGAAGCTTTCTTT. The chain combines TRBV6-2 or TRBV6-3 with TRBJ1-1; a weak D match, TRBD1 (6 bases). The CDR3 sequence is 16 residues long. V was pared by 2 bases and J by 1 base, with 14 bases between. Per the germline V gene, CDR1 is MNHEY and CDR2 is SVGEGT.

The rearrangement joins TRBV30 to TRBJ2-7, with a possible D match to TRBD2 (5 bases). This CDR3 comprises 18 residues. In germline, CDR1 is GTSNPN, CDR2 SVGIG (reference sequence). Trimming removed 2 bases from V and 1 base from J, with 24 bases in between. CDR3 sequence reads: CAWSPSIWRAETSYEQYF. The CDR3 bases are TGTGCCTGGAGTCCCTCTATATGGCGGGCGGAGACGTCCTACGAGCAGTACTTC.

This clonotype was counted a few times. J is TRBJ1-4 and V is TRBV6-1, with 9 bases matching TRBD1. Germline assignment: CDR1 MNHNS and CDR2 SASEGT. V trimming: 6 bases; J trimming: 7 bases; junction bases outside the gene matches: 6. The CDR3 covers 14 residues. DNA of the CDR3: TGTGCCAGCAGACCCGGACAGGGGAGTGAAAAACTGTTTTTT. Translation: CASRPGQGSEKLFF.

This clonotype was picked up many times. The chain couples TRBV7-2 to TRBJ2-7; 10 bases map to TRBD1. The V gene's germline CDR1 is SGHTA and CDR2 FQGNSA. The CDR3 has 18 amino acids. V lost 6 bases and J lost 0; bases outside the gene matches: 14. In DNA form, the CDR3 reads TGTGCCAGCAGACGTGACCCTCCCGGGACAGGGGCCTCCTACGAGCAGTACTTC. It specifies CASRRDPPGTGASYEQYF.

About this clonotype itself: A much larger clone lies one base from this, so it may be a read error. The chain has TRBV5-1 and TRBJ2-7; TRBD1 agrees at 11 bases. The CDR3 is made up of 15 amino acids. In germline, CDR1 is SGHRS, CDR2 YFSETQ. The CDR3 sequence is CASSPDRGRAYEQCF. CDR3 nucleotide sequence: TGCGCCAGCAGCCCGGACAGGGGGCGCGCCTACGAGCAGTGCTTC.

This clonotype was seen ten or more times. This chain links TRBV4-2 with TRBJ1-6; D is uncertain. CDR1 and CDR2 from the germline V gene are LGHNA and YNFKEQ. The V gene lost 0 bases and the J gene lost 9 bases, with 18 bases spanning the gap. This CDR3 has 17 residues. The CDR3 sequence: CASSQEYTQIRFSPLHF. In DNA form, the CDR3 reads TGTGCCAGCAGCCAAGAGTACACGCAGATCCGTTTTTCACCCCTCCACTTT.

The gene calls are TRBV24-1 and TRBJ2-5, with 7 positions matching TRBD1. The ends lost 5 bases at V and 0 bases at J; junction bases unmatched: 8. The CDR3 runs to 16 residues. Looked up from germline, CDR1 is KGHDR and CDR2 is SFDVKD. The DNA for the CDR3 is TGTGCCACCAGTGTAACAGGGGAATTCGACCAAGAGACCCAGTACTTC. The encoded protein is CATSVTGEFDQETQYF.

Many counts were recorded for this clonotype. The chain has TRBV12-3 or TRBV12-4 and TRBJ2-5, with TRBD2 matching over 9 bases. With 3 bases clipped from V and 2 bases from J, the junction kept 7 bases outside the gene matches. This CDR3 has 16 amino acids. The CDR3 sequence is CASSFVSGSGQETQYF. The CDR3 nucleotides are TGTGCCAGCAGTTTTGTTAGCGGGAGTGGGCAAGAGACCCAGTACTTC.

This clonotype was observed many times. The chain joins TRBV28 to TRBJ1-3, with D unresolved. Trimming pared 3 bases from V and 0 bases from J, leaving 15 bases between. Per the germline V gene, CDR1 is MDHEN and CDR2 is SYDVKM. This CDR3 is built from 17 residues. CDR3 bases: TGTGCCAGCAGTTTCTCTCCCCCGCCGAGCTCTGGAAACACCATATATTTT. This translates into CASSFSPPPSSGNTIYF. Filled out from reference TRBV28 and TRBJ1-3, the complete variable domain reads DVKVTQSSRYLVKRTGEKVFLECVQDMDHENMFWYRQDPGLGLRLIYFSYDVKMKEKGDIPEGYSVSREKKERFSLILESASTNQTSMYLCASSFSPPPSSGNTIYFGEGSWLTVV.

This clonotype occurred many times. This chain connects TRBV27 to TRBJ1-5; the D gene is possibly TRBD1 (6 bases). The CDR3 has 13 amino acids. Germline CDR1 MNHEY, CDR2 SMNVEV (reference sequence). V was pared by 6 bases and J by 6 bases, with 12 bases between. CDR3 DNA: TGTGCCAGCAGCACAGGGACCGGTCAGCCCCAGCATTTT. This gives the protein CASSTGTGQPQHF.

This clonotype came up many times. The V and J genes are TRBV27 and TRBJ1-5; a weak D match, TRBD1 (5 bases). V dropped 5 bases and J dropped 3 bases, with 17 bases sitting between them. The V gene's germline CDR1 is MNHEY and CDR2 SMNVEV (reference sequence). The CDR3 extends over 16 amino acids. The CDR3 sequence: CASSNSLGGNNQPQHF. The CDR3, as DNA: TGTGCCAGCAGTAACTCCTTGGGGGGGAACAATCAGCCCCAGCATTTT.

The chain joins TRBV28 to TRBJ2-3, with 11 bases identical to TRBD2. Germline V lookup: CDR1 MDHEN, CDR2 SYDVKM. The V segment lost 7 bases and the J segment 1 base; nucleotides outside the gene matches: 13. The CDR3 is 18 amino acids. The CDR3 nucleotides are TGTGCCAGCAAAGGAACTAGCGGGAGAGAGTGGGGCACAGATACGCAGTATTTT. Translated, it gives CASKGTSGREWGTDTQYF.

This clonotype came up many times. This chain uses TRBV18 with TRBJ2-7; TRBD1 agrees at 11 bases. J was trimmed by 3 bases and V by 1 base; bases with no gene match: 8. Germline CDR1 KGHSH, CDR2 LQKENI. CDR3 length: 17 residues. The CDR3 bases are TGTGCCAGCTCACCACAAGGGACAGGGGGAGCAATCTACGAGCAGTACTTC. This sequence encodes CASSPQGTGGAIYEQYF.

This clonotype was recorded at least ten times. V is TRBV25-1 and J is TRBJ2-7; D is uncertain. Between the trimmed V and J ends, which lost 3 bases and 0 bases, there was a span of 6 bases. Germline assignment: CDR1 MGHDK and CDR2 SYGVNS. There are 13 residues in the CDR3. CDR3: CASSDANSYEQYF. DNA for the CDR3: TGTGCCAGCAGTGATGCCAACTCCTACGAGCAGTACTTC.

This clonotype was observed many times. The rearrangement links TRBV29-1 to TRBJ1-2; D unclear. The germline V gene encodes CDR1 SQVTM and CDR2 ANQGSEA. This CDR3 is built from 9 residues. Trimming shortened V by 6 bases and J by 6 bases, and 5 bases separated the two germline ends. CDR3 sequence: CSVPDGYTF. The DNA of the CDR3 is TGCAGCGTGCCGGATGGCTACACCTTC.